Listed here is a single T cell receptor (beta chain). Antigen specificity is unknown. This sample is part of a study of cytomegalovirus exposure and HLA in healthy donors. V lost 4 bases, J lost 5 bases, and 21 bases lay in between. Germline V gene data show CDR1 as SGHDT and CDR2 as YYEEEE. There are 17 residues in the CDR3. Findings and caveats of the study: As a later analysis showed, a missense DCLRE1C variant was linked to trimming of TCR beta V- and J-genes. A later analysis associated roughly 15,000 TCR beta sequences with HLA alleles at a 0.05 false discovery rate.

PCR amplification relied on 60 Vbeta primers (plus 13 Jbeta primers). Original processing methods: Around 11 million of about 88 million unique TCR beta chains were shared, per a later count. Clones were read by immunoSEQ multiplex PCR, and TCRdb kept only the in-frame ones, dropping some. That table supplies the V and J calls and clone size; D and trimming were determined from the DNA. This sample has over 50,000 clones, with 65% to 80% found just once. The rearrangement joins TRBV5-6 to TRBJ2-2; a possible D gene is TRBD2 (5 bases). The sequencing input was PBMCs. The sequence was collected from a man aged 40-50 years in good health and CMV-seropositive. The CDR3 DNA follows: TGTGCCAGCAGCCCCAGGAGGCAGGCATTCGGGACCGGGGAGCTGTTTTTT. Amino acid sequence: CASSPRRQAFGTGELFF.